This TCR beta chain originates from a study of shared clonotypes between healthy human individuals. Details on this clone: Its antigen is unknown.

This CDR3 has 15 residues. V shed 6 bases and J 7 bases; nucleotides not matched to a gene: 12. Germline lookup yields CDR1 PRHDT and CDR2 FYEKMQ (reference sequence). Those who donated were healthy HIV-negative adults, with no recent acute infections or vaccinations reported. Within Nashville, Tennessee resided all donors, each a Caucasian adult. Broader study findings: Clonotype sharing across donors was expected to vary with sequencing depth.

Assay used: immunoSEQ multiplex PCR; TCRdb lists only in-frame clones, some missing. Here the sample spans roughly 500,000 clones, roughly 80% being singletons. The sequence was obtained from a woman aged 40 to 50 in good health. Some clones in this sample may be carry-over from other donors' samples. The V call is TRBV13, the J call TRBJ2-7; 10 positions agree with TRBD2. Input material: PBMCs. DNA for the CDR3: TGTGCCAGCAGTGACCGAGAGCGGGAGGGCAATGAGCAGTACTTC. It translates to CASSDREREGNEQYF.